The 24 T cell receptor beta chains reported below all come from one sample, sequenced in a study of T cell changes during pregnancy in multiple sclerosis. Using immunoSEQ multiplex PCR, the repertoire was profiled, and TCRdb retains in-frame clones only, with some absent. The sample yields about 69,000 clones, roughly nine tenths seen once. Sample: peripheral blood, taken before pregnancy. Every receptor here comes from a female donor with multiple sclerosis, enrolled in a pregnancy study.

The rearrangement uses TRBV6-5 and TRBJ2-7; TRBD1 matches 9 bases. Germline CDR1 MNHEY, CDR2 SVGAGI. Losses at the gene ends were 8 bases for V and 3 bases for J; bases not matched to a gene: 2. The CDR3 loop spans 12 amino acids. The CDR3, as DNA: TGTGCCAGCGGGGGACAGGGCTACGAGCAGTACTTC. Amino acid sequence: CASGGQGYEQYF.

V and J are TRBV6-4 and TRBJ2-1, with D perhaps matching TRBD1 (5 bases). V shed 4 bases and J shed 5 bases, with 9 bases lying between them. CDR1 and CDR2 from the germline V gene are MRHNA and SNTAGT. This CDR3 has 13 amino acids. The CDR3, as DNA: TGTGCCAGCAGTGTAGACAGCAACAATGAGCAGTTCTTC. This translates into CASSVDSNNEQFF.

The chain recombines TRBV19 with TRBJ2-7; a weak D match, TRBD1 (5 bases). V shed 3 bases and J shed 0 bases, with 15 bases lying between them. Per the germline V gene, CDR1 is LNHDA and CDR2 is SQIVND (reference sequence). This CDR3 is 16 amino acids long. The CDR3: CASSIGQGRLSYEQYF. CDR3 DNA: TGTGCCAGTAGTATCGGTCAGGGCCGTCTCTCCTACGAGCAGTACTTC.

The genes are TRBV5-1 and TRBJ2-2, with 7 bases fitting TRBD2. V lost 3 bases and J lost 5; bases outside the gene matches: 10. The CDR3 is made up of 16 amino acids. CDR1 SGHRS and CDR2 YFSETQ come from the germline V gene. The CDR3 loop is CASSSTPGGGTGELFF. DNA for the CDR3: TGCGCCAGCAGCTCGACCCCGGGGGGTGGAACCGGGGAGCTGTTTTTT.

V usage is TRBV5-1 and J usage is TRBJ1-3; D is unclear. Germline V gene lookup returns CDR1 SGHRS and CDR2 YFSETQ. V lost 5 bases and J 0 bases, leaving 6 bases between the germline ends. This CDR3 is 13 amino acids long. CDR3 amino acids: CASRDTSGNTIYF. The DNA of the CDR3 is TGCGCCAGCAGAGACACCTCTGGAAACACCATATATTTT.

The rearrangement links TRBV4-2 to TRBJ1-4; D is uncertain. This CDR3 is 12 amino acids long. Germline V gene data show CDR1 as LGHNA and CDR2 as YNFKEQ. Trimming cost V 4 bases and J 5 bases, with 5 bases left between them. CDR3 sequence: CASSLRNEKLFF. The DNA for the CDR3 is TGTGCCAGCAGCCTGCGGAATGAAAAACTGTTTTTT.

This clone was counted only a few times. A read error may produce the germline difference seen at one junction end. The J gene is TRBJ2-7, the V gene TRBV7-9, with 9 bases that match TRBD2. The CDR3 is 13 amino acids. CDR1 and CDR2 (germline): SEHNR, FQNEAQ (reference sequence). CDR3 sequence: CASSLAGRHEQYF. CDR3 nucleotides: TGTGCCAGCAGCCTAGCGGGGCGCCACGAGCAGTACTTC.

This chain joins TRBV7-2 and TRBJ1-2; 10 bases map to TRBD1. Looked up from germline, CDR1 is SGHTA and CDR2 is FQGNSA. Trimming cost V 2 bases and J 4 bases; bases outside gene matches: 4. The CDR3 extends over 15 amino acids. The CDR3 is CASSLRDRGSYGYTF. DNA of the CDR3: TGTGCCAGCAGCTTAAGGGACAGGGGAAGCTATGGCTACACCTTC.

The J gene is TRBJ1-1, the V gene TRBV7-3; tentatively, D is TRBD1 (5 bases). The V end lost 4 bases, the J end lost 3 bases, and 12 bases lay between the germline ends. This CDR3 comprises 14 residues. Germline CDR1 reads SGHTA; CDR2 reads FQGTGA. CDR3 sequence reads: CASSSSGMDTEAFF. The CDR3, as DNA: TGTGCCAGCAGCTCCTCAGGGATGGACACTGAAGCTTTCTTT.

The chain employs TRBV6-5 and TRBJ1-1; TRBD1 aligns across 8 bases. The germline V gene encodes CDR1 MNHEY and CDR2 SVGAGI. The CDR3 covers 16 residues. Trimming took 3 bases from V and 6 from J; bases not matched to a gene: 12. The CDR3 nucleotides are TGTGCCAGCAGTTATTCCGCATACGGACAGGGCTCTGAAGCTTTCTTT. Translation: CASSYSAYGQGSEAFF.

The genes are TRBV7-2 and TRBJ2-1, with 8 bases that match TRBD1. The CDR3 has 14 amino acids. V dropped 7 bases and J dropped 6; count of bases not matched to a gene: 8. CDR1 is SGHTA, CDR2 FQGNSA, per germline. In DNA, the CDR3 is TGTGCCAGCACCCAAGACAGGGGCGGCAATGAGCAGTTCTTC. Translating gives CASTQDRGGNEQFF.

This clone was observed a few times. This sequence joins TRBV18 and TRBJ1-1, with D tentatively TRBD1 (5 bases). CDR3 length equals 14 residues. The ends were cut back, 3 bases at V and 0 bases at J, with 8 bases in the middle. Germline lookup yields CDR1 KGHSH and CDR2 LQKENI. CDR3 bases: TGTGCCAGCTCACCTGACAGCTTGAACACTGAAGCTTTCTTT. Translation: CASSPDSLNTEAFF.

In DNA form, the CDR3 reads TGTGCCAGCAGCTTTTTTAACGCCGGGACAGGGAACACTGAAGCTTTCTTT. Translating gives CASSFFNAGTGNTEAFF. The chain joins TRBV5-6 to TRBJ1-1; 8 bases map to TRBD1. This CDR3 region has 17 residues. CDR1 and CDR2 from the germline V gene are SGHDT and YYEEEE. The trim removed 2 bases at V and 1 base at J, leaving 10 bases unmatched.

V and J are TRBV5-1 and TRBJ2-7; 10 bases are a match to TRBD2. Germline V gene lookup returns CDR1 SGHRS and CDR2 YFSETQ. Germline trimming cut 6 bases from V and 1 base from J; bases unmatched to any gene: 10. The CDR3 runs 16 residues. The CDR3 DNA reads TGCGCCAGCAAGGCTAGCGGGGGCGGAAGGTCCTACGAGCAGTACTTC. Residues: CASKASGGGRSYEQYF.

This clone was observed a handful of times. This chain connects TRBV19 to TRBJ1-3, with D uncertain. The CDR3 is 14 residues long. CDR1 and CDR2 from the germline V gene are LNHDA and SQIVND (reference sequence). Trimming stripped 3 bases from V and 0 bases from J, with 6 bases between. Here the CDR3 reads CASSITVSGNTIYF. CDR3 DNA sequence: TGTGCCAGTAGTATTACTGTCTCTGGAAACACCATATATTTT.

This rearrangement joins TRBV7-3 to TRBJ1-1; 8 bases fit TRBD1. The V segment lost 5 bases and the J segment 7 bases; nucleotides outside the gene matches: 12. The CDR3 extends over 15 amino acids. Germline assignment: CDR1 SGHTA and CDR2 FQGTGA. Here the CDR3 reads CASSPAGTGHGEAFF. The CDR3 nucleotides read TGTGCCAGCAGCCCGGCCGGGACAGGCCACGGTGAAGCTTTCTTT.

The V gene is TRBV18, the J gene TRBJ1-1; 7 bases agree with TRBD1. V was clipped by 3 bases and J by 5 bases; unmatched bases: 9. The length of the CDR3 is 15 residues. Germline V gene lookup returns CDR1 KGHSH and CDR2 LQKENI. This chain's CDR3 is CASSPLTTGKTEAFF. The CDR3 nucleotides are TGTGCCAGCTCACCTCTAACGACAGGGAAGACTGAAGCTTTCTTT. Full variable domain (rest looked up from reference TRBV18 and TRBJ1-1): NAGVMQNPRHLVRRRGQEARLRCSPMKGHSHVYWYRQLPEEGLKFMVYLQKENIIDESGMPKERFSAEFPKEGPSILRIQQVVRGDSAAYFCASSPLTTGKTEAFFGQGTRLTVV.

This chain joins TRBV12-5 and TRBJ2-5; 10 bases fit TRBD1. Germline trimming cut 5 bases from V and 4 bases from J; bases unmatched to any gene: 7. The germline V gene has CDR1 LGHNT and CDR2 FRNRAP. The CDR3 loop spans 15 amino acids. CDR3 DNA: TGTGCTAGTGGTGCGGGACAGGGGTTGGGAGAGACCCAGTACTTC. Amino acids: CASGAGQGLGETQYF.

This clone was counted once. The chain employs TRBV9 and TRBJ2-7; 9 positions agree with TRBD2. The CDR3 loop spans 15 amino acids. Germline CDR1 reads SGDLS; CDR2 reads YYNGEE. V gave up 3 bases and J gave up 3 bases; unmatched junction bases: 7. CDR3 sequence: CASSGGQAGGYEQYF. In nucleotides, the CDR3 is TGTGCCAGCAGCGGGGGGCAAGCGGGGGGCTACGAGCAGTACTTC. Using reference TRBV9 and TRBJ2-7 for the parts outside the CDR3, the full variable domain is DSGVTQTPKHLITATGQRVTLRCSPRSGDLSVYWYQQSLDQGLQFLIQYYNGEERAKGNILERFSAQQFPDLHSELNLSSLELGDSALYFCASSGGQAGGYEQYFGPGTRLTVT.

Concerning this clone itself: One end of the junction fails to match germline, which may point to a read error. The CDR3 spells CAWILLSGDTQYF. CDR3 bases: TGTGCTTGGATTCTACTCTCCGGAGATACGCAGTATTTT. This chain connects TRBV30 to TRBJ2-3, with no clear D. The CDR3 covers 13 residues. CDR1 GTSNPN and CDR2 SVGIG come from the germline V gene (reference sequence).

The chain carries TRBV5-5 and TRBJ2-1, with unresolved D. Germline V gives CDR1 SGHKS, CDR2 YYEKEE (reference sequence). Trimming stripped 1 base from V and 10 bases from J, with 6 bases between. The CDR3 contains 11 residues. The DNA for the CDR3 is TGTGCCAGCAGCTTGAGCCGGGAGCAGTTCTTC. The encoded protein is CASSLSREQFF.

This chain connects TRBV7-9 to TRBJ2-7, with 7 positions matching TRBD1. Germline values: CDR1 SEHNR, CDR2 FQNEAQ (reference sequence). The CDR3 has 13 amino acids. V gave up 2 bases and J gave up 7 bases; unmatched junction bases: 5. CDR3 in amino acids: CASSLSQQGEQYF. As DNA, the CDR3 is TGTGCCAGCAGCTTATCCCAACAGGGGGAGCAGTACTTC.

The genes are TRBV27 and TRBJ1-4; D is perhaps TRBD1 (5 bases). This CDR3 spans 14 amino acids. Germline-derived CDR1 and CDR2 are MNHEY and SMNVEV (reference sequence). Deletions cut 2 bases from V and 4 bases from J, with 8 bases between. As DNA, the CDR3 is TGTGCCAGCAGTTTACGGGGGGTTAATGAAAAACTGTTTTTT. Translated: CASSLRGVNEKLFF.

This clone was detected only once. V and J are TRBV2 and TRBJ2-5, with 7 bases fitting TRBD1. The CDR3 consists of 15 residues. Germline V gene sequence: CDR1 SNHLY, CDR2 FYNNEI. V shed 2 bases, J shed 5 bases, and the junction held 8 bases outside the gene matches. CDR3 sequence reads: CASSETAGTVETQYF. The CDR3 region has the DNA TGTGCCAGCAGTGAAACTGCAGGGACAGTGGAGACCCAGTACTTC.